This T cell receptor (beta chain) was captured by sequencing in a study of identical twins. Study results and caveats: It was out-of-frame TCR alpha sharing in monozygotic twins that models underestimated. The authors noted that invariant MAIT and iNKT cells could partly confound zero-insertion analyses. Cord blood beta clonotypes that were abundant carried fewer insertions, and memory repertoires showed no such trend.

This clonotype was counted ten times or more. Its matching antigen is unknown. Healthy Caucasian donors formed the entire cohort. TCRdb called the 5' RACE reads again in MiXCR, with one record for every CDR3 protein. Among about 240,000 distinct CDR3 sequences listed, 10% were seen once. Germline lookup yields CDR1 SGHTA and CDR2 FQGNSA. The CDR3 spans 15 residues. With 1 base removed from V and 2 bases from J, the gap between germline ends came to 9 bases. Sequenced material: memory T cells sorted from blood. The source is a man aged 50-60 years in good health. The gene calls are TRBV7-2 and TRBJ1-5, with D possibly being TRBD1 (5 bases). CDR3 in DNA: TGTGCCAGCAGCTTAGAGGCAGGGCGCAATCAGCCCCAGCATTTT. This codes for CASSLEAGRNQPQHF.